This T cell receptor (beta chain) was identified in a study of regulatory T cells in long-lasting Graves disease. Study details: Patients newly diagnosed with Graves' had been on antithyroid drugs for under 3 months.

According to the study, TCR beta libraries were built with iRepertoire HTBI primers and CDR3-region Arm-PCR. TCRdb reanalysed the multiplex PCR reads using MiXCR and keeps one entry per CDR3 protein. This table holds approximately 560,000 distinct CDR3 sequences, around 16% found once. Findings of the study overall: With a small sample size, accuracy may have been reduced.

Germline loops: CDR1 MDHEN, CDR2 SYDVKM. The CDR3 is 11 amino acids. With 6 bases removed from V and 2 bases from J, the gap between germline ends came to 4 bases. Indicated time point: newly diagnosed GD, antithyroid drugs for less than 3 months. PBMC RNA was the source of the TCR library. A word on this clonotype: Its antigen remains unidentified.

The same data also contributed to another study, on T cells in Graves' hyperthyroidism and ophthalmopathy. That work contributes: Researchers ran a first-round RT-PCR on the TCR CDR3 using the HTBI primer set. A model of 13 V-J features distinguished ophthalmopathy from stable hyperthyroidism.

This sequence originates from a man aged 18 to 35 with Graves disease. The chain carries TRBV28 and TRBJ2-5; D unclear. The material sequenced was peripheral blood mononuclear cells (PBMCs), taken at new diagnosis, from a patient treated with antithyroid drugs. The CDR3 here is CASRDQETQYF. CDR3 nucleotide sequence: TGTGCCAGCAGAGATCAAGAGACCCAGTACTTC.